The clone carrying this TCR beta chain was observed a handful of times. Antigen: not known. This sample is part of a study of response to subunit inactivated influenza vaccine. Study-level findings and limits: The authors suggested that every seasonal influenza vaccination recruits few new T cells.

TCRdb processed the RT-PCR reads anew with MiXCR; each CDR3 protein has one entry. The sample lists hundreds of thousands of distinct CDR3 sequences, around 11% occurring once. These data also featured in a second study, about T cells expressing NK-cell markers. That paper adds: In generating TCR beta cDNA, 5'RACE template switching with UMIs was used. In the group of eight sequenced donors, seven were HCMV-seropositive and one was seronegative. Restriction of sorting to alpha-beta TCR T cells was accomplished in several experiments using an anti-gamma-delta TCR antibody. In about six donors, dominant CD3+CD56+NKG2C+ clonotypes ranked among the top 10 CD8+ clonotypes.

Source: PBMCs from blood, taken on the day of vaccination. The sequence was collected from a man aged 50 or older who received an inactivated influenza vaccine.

CDR3 loop: CASSDSFSNQPQHF. The CDR3, as DNA: TGTGCCAGCAGCGACAGCTTTAGCAATCAGCCCCAGCATTTT. This sequence joins TRBV12-3 or TRBV12-4 and TRBJ1-5, with TRBD1 as a possible D gene (5 bases). This CDR3 contains 14 residues. Trimming cost V 6 bases and J 0 bases, with 9 bases left between them.